This T cell receptor beta chain was sequenced for a study of CD8+CD57+ T cells in acquired aplastic anemia. Study summary: Yields of DNA that came from sorted CD4+ and CD8+ cells averaged 3.2 ug. Reads per healthy sample averaged around 9.9 million (CD4+) and under 13 million (CD8+). Overall study results and limits: Controls did not differ significantly from patients in CD8+ Simpson's diversity. Both patients and controls carried the same twenty-nine CD8+ CDR3 sequences.

Investigators profiled TCR beta VDJ and CDR3 from genomic DNA template. TCRdb processed the reads anew with MiXCR; each CDR3 protein has one entry. The sample carries about 220,000 distinct CDR3 sequences, 30% to 35% recorded once. To note about this clonotype: Its antigen is unidentified.

Material for sequencing was sorted CD4+, CD8+, or CD8+CD57+ T cells (not recorded which) from PBMCs. This TCR was sampled from a human donor in good health, serving as a control.

CDR3 loop: CASSRSGSWNTGELFF. CDR3 DNA sequence: TGTGCCAGCAGCCGTAGCGGGAGCTGGAACACCGGGGAGCTGTTTTTT. V and J are TRBV9 and TRBJ2-2, with 9 nucleotides matching TRBD2. This CDR3 region has 16 residues. Germline V lookup: CDR1 SGDLS, CDR2 YYNGEE. Trimming removed 4 bases from V and 1 base from J; junction bases left unmatched: 5.